Listed below are T cell receptor beta chains from one sample, sequenced in a study of blood T cell repertoires in COVID-19. Clones were sequenced by immunoSEQ multiplex PCR, and TCRdb holds only the in-frame ones, with some missing. The data show around 170,000 clones, around three quarters seen once. Sequenced sample: peripheral blood. Receptor source: a man between 65 and 80 years old with active or convalescent COVID-19. Both conserved end residues are part of each CDR3. Fields, in order: D gene, J gene, V gene, CDR3 length, clone size, CDR3 protein, CDR3 DNA. The D gene is left open where the match is weak. Clone size is given for some rows only: seen once, a few or many times, or a class if the clone is expanded.

d_gene: -; j_gene: TRBJ2-7; v_gene: TRBV27; len: 14; abundance: -; CDR3aa: CASSLDGARNEQYF; CDR3nt: TGTGCCAGCAGTTTAGATGGGGCGCGCAACGAGCAGTACTTC
d_gene: -; j_gene: TRBJ2-7; v_gene: TRBV6-5; len: 14; abundance: -; CDR3aa: CASSYSASSYEQYF; CDR3nt: TGTGCCAGCAGTTACTCGGCAAGCTCCTACGAGCAGTACTTC
d_gene: -; j_gene: TRBJ1-1; v_gene: TRBV11-2; len: 13; abundance: -; CDR3aa: CASSLRWEAEAFF; CDR3nt: TGTGCCAGCAGCTTAAGGTGGGAGGCTGAAGCTTTCTTT
d_gene: -; j_gene: TRBJ1-2; v_gene: TRBV9; len: 15; abundance: -; CDR3aa: CASSVGSAVGYGYTF; CDR3nt: TGTGCCAGCAGCGTAGGGTCTGCCGTCGGCTATGGCTACACCTTC
d_gene: -; j_gene: TRBJ1-1; v_gene: TRBV18; len: 14; abundance: -; CDR3aa: CASSLGPRNTEAFF; CDR3nt: TGTGCCAGCTCACTGGGCCCAAGGAACACTGAAGCTTTCTTT
d_gene: -; j_gene: TRBJ2-3; v_gene: TRBV7-9; len: 14; abundance: -; CDR3aa: CASSLDYSTGTQYF; CDR3nt: TGTGCCAGCAGCCTAGATTATAGTACGGGTACGCAGTATTTT
d_gene: -; j_gene: TRBJ1-5; v_gene: TRBV5-6; len: 15; abundance: once; CDR3aa: CASSLSGDRNQPQHF; CDR3nt: TGTGCCAGCAGCTTATCAGGAGACAGGAATCAGCCCCAGCATTTT
d_gene: -; j_gene: TRBJ1-3; v_gene: TRBV10-3; len: 14; abundance: few; CDR3aa: CAISESGTGNTIYF; CDR3nt: TGTGCCATCAGTGAGTCGGGCACTGGAAACACCATATATTTT
d_gene: TRBD1; j_gene: TRBJ1-1; v_gene: TRBV2; len: 12; abundance: -; CDR3aa: CASRTGGTEAFF; CDR3nt: TGTGCCAGCAGGACAGGGGGCACTGAAGCTTTCTTT
d_gene: -; j_gene: TRBJ2-7; v_gene: TRBV5-5; len: 15; abundance: -; CDR3aa: CASSLAFGDFYEQYF; CDR3nt: TGTGCCAGCAGCTTGGCCTTTGGGGACTTCTACGAGCAGTACTTC
d_gene: -; j_gene: TRBJ2-7; v_gene: TRBV21-1; len: 13; abundance: few; CDR3aa: CARRIRGTYEQYF; CDR3nt: TGTGCCAGACGCATCAGAGGTACCTACGAGCAGTACTTC
d_gene: -; j_gene: TRBJ1-1; v_gene: TRBV9; len: 15; abundance: -; CDR3aa: CASSVSAIWNTEAFF; CDR3nt: TGTGCCAGCAGCGTAAGCGCCATTTGGAACACTGAAGCTTTCTTT
d_gene: -; j_gene: TRBJ2-5; v_gene: TRBV5-5; len: 15; abundance: -; CDR3aa: CASSLLAGVRETQYF; CDR3nt: TGTGCCAGCAGCTTGCTCGCAGGGGTGAGAGAGACCCAGTACTTC
d_gene: TRBD2; j_gene: TRBJ2-3; v_gene: TRBV29-1; len: 14; abundance: -; CDR3aa: CSVVPESGGGTQYF; CDR3nt: TGCAGCGTTGTTCCCGAATCGGGAGGTGGTACGCAGTATTTT
d_gene: -; j_gene: TRBJ1-1; v_gene: TRBV10-1; len: 14; abundance: -; CDR3aa: CASSERLGSTEAFF; CDR3nt: TGCGCCAGCAGTGAAAGATTGGGCTCCACTGAAGCTTTCTTT
d_gene: TRBD2; j_gene: TRBJ2-7; v_gene: TRBV7-2; len: 15; abundance: -; CDR3aa: CASSSSSGRSYEQYF; CDR3nt: TGTGCCAGCAGCTCGTCCAGCGGGAGATCCTACGAGCAGTACTTC
d_gene: -; j_gene: TRBJ1-1; v_gene: TRBV6-5; len: 13; abundance: -; CDR3aa: CASSYNSGTEAFF; CDR3nt: TGTGCCAGCAGTTACAACTCCGGGACAGAAGCTTTCTTT
d_gene: -; j_gene: TRBJ1-1; v_gene: TRBV24-1; len: 14; abundance: -; CDR3aa: CATSDSTTQGKAFF; CDR3nt: TGTGCCACCAGTGACTCGACCACCCAGGGTAAGGCTTTCTTT
d_gene: -; j_gene: TRBJ1-2; v_gene: TRBV9; len: 14; abundance: -; CDR3aa: CARSQAGGRDGYTF; CDR3nt: TGTGCCCGCAGCCAAGCGGGGGGGCGGGATGGCTACACCTTC
d_gene: TRBD2; j_gene: TRBJ2-1; v_gene: TRBV7-3; len: 15; abundance: -; CDR3aa: CASSWTSGTLNEQFF; CDR3nt: TGTGCCAGCAGCTGGACTAGCGGGACTCTCAATGAGCAGTTCTTC
d_gene: -; j_gene: TRBJ2-7; v_gene: TRBV27; len: 16; abundance: few; CDR3aa: CASSLRGGIISYEQYF; CDR3nt: TGTGCCAGCAGCCTTAGGGGCGGGATCATTTCCTACGAGCAGTACTTC
d_gene: TRBD1; j_gene: TRBJ2-5; v_gene: TRBV25-1; len: 15; abundance: -; CDR3aa: CASQAPGGGQETQYF; CDR3nt: TGTGCCAGCCAAGCCCCAGGGGGCGGTCAAGAGACCCAGTACTTC
d_gene: TRBD1; j_gene: TRBJ1-1; v_gene: TRBV2; len: 14; abundance: -; CDR3aa: CASTGQGMNTEAFF; CDR3nt: TGTGCCAGCACGGGACAGGGAATGAACACTGAAGCTTTCTTT
d_gene: -; j_gene: TRBJ1-2; v_gene: TRBV5-6; len: 14; abundance: -; CDR3aa: CASSLWEGTYGYTF; CDR3nt: TGTGCCAGCAGCTTGTGGGAGGGCACCTATGGCTACACCTTC
d_gene: -; j_gene: TRBJ2-7; v_gene: TRBV14; len: 12; abundance: -; CDR3aa: CASSLGGAEQYF; CDR3nt: TGTGCCAGCAGTTTGGGGGGAGCCGAGCAGTACTTC
d_gene: -; j_gene: TRBJ1-2; v_gene: TRBV21-1; len: 13; abundance: -; CDR3aa: CAIPGDGRGGYTF; CDR3nt: TGTGCCATCCCTGGGGACGGGCGGGGAGGCTACACCTTC
d_gene: TRBD1; j_gene: TRBJ1-1; v_gene: TRBV5-1; len: 16; abundance: -; CDR3aa: CASSLGSRQGMAEAFF; CDR3nt: TGCGCCAGCAGCTTGGGGTCGAGACAGGGAATGGCTGAAGCTTTCTTT
d_gene: -; j_gene: TRBJ2-3; v_gene: TRBV29-1; len: 11; abundance: -; CDR3aa: CSVASTDTQYF; CDR3nt: TGCAGCGTTGCGTCCACAGATACGCAGTATTTT
d_gene: -; j_gene: TRBJ1-4; v_gene: TRBV27; len: 13; abundance: -; CDR3aa: CASGGQFNEKLFF; CDR3nt: TGTGCCAGCGGAGGACAGTTTAATGAAAAACTGTTTTTT
d_gene: TRBD2; j_gene: TRBJ2-1; v_gene: TRBV12-5; len: 14; abundance: -; CDR3aa: CASSGRWMNNEQFF; CDR3nt: TGTGCTAGTAGCGGGAGATGGATGAACAATGAGCAGTTCTTC
d_gene: -; j_gene: TRBJ2-7; v_gene: TRBV6-6; len: 16; abundance: -; CDR3aa: CASSYSPDGTSYEQYF; CDR3nt: TGTGCCAGCAGTTACTCTCCAGATGGGACATCCTACGAGCAGTACTTC
d_gene: TRBD2; j_gene: TRBJ2-7; v_gene: TRBV5-4; len: 13; abundance: -; CDR3aa: CASSLGLGSGGYF; CDR3nt: TGTGCCAGCAGCTTGGGTCTCGGGTCGGGGGGGTACTTC
d_gene: -; j_gene: TRBJ1-1; v_gene: TRBV5-1; len: 18; abundance: -; CDR3aa: CASREIAGGASADTEAFF; CDR3nt: TGCGCCAGCAGGGAGATAGCTGGGGGGGCTTCTGCGGACACTGAAGCTTTCTTT
d_gene: -; j_gene: TRBJ1-2; v_gene: TRBV6-2/TRBV6-3; len: 14; abundance: -; CDR3aa: CASSSLGASGGYTF; CDR3nt: TGTGCCAGCAGTTCCCTGGGTGCGTCAGGGGGCTACACCTTC
d_gene: -; j_gene: TRBJ2-5; v_gene: TRBV3-1/TRBV3-2; len: 15; abundance: few; CDR3aa: CASSPGGGMTETQYF; CDR3nt: TGTGCCAGCAGCCCGGGGGGCGGTATGACGGAGACCCAGTACTTC
d_gene: TRBD2; j_gene: TRBJ2-7; v_gene: TRBV19; len: 15; abundance: once; CDR3aa: CASSPSPGGLAVQYF; CDR3nt: TGTGCCAGTAGTCCATCCCCGGGGGGACTAGCGGTACAGTACTTC
d_gene: -; j_gene: TRBJ2-2; v_gene: TRBV11-2; len: 14; abundance: few; CDR3aa: CASSLEEGTGELFF; CDR3nt: TGTGCCAGCAGCTTAGAAGAGGGAACCGGGGAGCTGTTTTTT
d_gene: -; j_gene: TRBJ1-6; v_gene: TRBV20-1; len: 15; abundance: -; CDR3aa: CSASPPGQRYSPLHF; CDR3nt: TGCAGTGCTAGTCCGCCGGGACAACGGTATTCACCCCTCCACTTT
d_gene: -; j_gene: TRBJ2-1; v_gene: TRBV6-2/TRBV6-3; len: 15; abundance: -; CDR3aa: CASSYSPSSYNEQFF; CDR3nt: TGTGCCAGCAGTTACTCCCCGAGCTCCTACAATGAGCAGTTCTTC
d_gene: -; j_gene: TRBJ2-5; v_gene: TRBV9; len: 14; abundance: -; CDR3aa: CARLGGFRGETQYF; CDR3nt: TGTGCCAGATTAGGGGGTTTCAGAGGAGAGACCCAGTACTTC
d_gene: -; j_gene: TRBJ1-3; v_gene: TRBV9; len: 17; abundance: few; CDR3aa: CASSGWTARSSGNTIYF; CDR3nt: TGTGCCAGCAGCGGATGGACAGCCCGGAGCTCTGGAAACACCATATATTTT
d_gene: -; j_gene: TRBJ1-6; v_gene: TRBV6-1; len: 18; abundance: few; CDR3aa: CASSVPQSDFSYNSPLHF; CDR3nt: TGTGCCAGCAGTGTCCCGCAGTCAGATTTCTCCTATAATTCACCCCTCCACTTT
d_gene: -; j_gene: TRBJ2-5; v_gene: TRBV24-1; len: 15; abundance: -; CDR3aa: CATSDSRGMEETQYF; CDR3nt: TGTGCCACCAGTGATTCCAGGGGTATGGAAGAGACCCAGTACTTC
d_gene: -; j_gene: TRBJ1-3; v_gene: TRBV5-1; len: 14; abundance: -; CDR3aa: CASSSRVNGNTIYF; CDR3nt: TGCGCCAGCAGCTCCAGGGTAAATGGAAACACCATATATTTT
d_gene: -; j_gene: TRBJ1-3; v_gene: TRBV7-2; len: 14; abundance: -; CDR3aa: CASSLVSQGNTIYF; CDR3nt: TGTGCCAGCAGCTTAGTATCACAGGGAAACACCATATATTTT